A selection of T cell receptor beta chains follows, all from one sample in a study of T cell responses to AZD1222 COVID-19 vaccine. Repertoires were generated with immunoSEQ multiplex PCR, while TCRdb's copy carries only in-frame clones and drops some. The sample includes about 100,000 clones, more than 75% of them seen just once. The source was peripheral blood, collected on day 0 of AZD1222 vaccination. The receptor set was obtained from an adult in good health. CDR3s include the opening cysteine and the closing phenylalanine or tryptophan. A D gene is named only where the DNA matches it firmly. Only some rows state a clone size, as once, few, many or a class for expanded clones.

TRBD1	once	TRBV2	TRBJ2-7	TGTGCCAGCACTGGACAGGGGGCGGACTACGAGCAGTACTTC	CASTGQGADYEQYF
-	-	TRBV28	TRBJ1-1	TGTGCCAGCAGTTTCCGAAGGGGGGGCACTGAAGCTTTCTTT	CASSFRRGGTEAFF
-	-	TRBV5-1	TRBJ1-2	TGCGCCAGCAGCCGGGGAGAGTGGCCTAACTATGGCTACACCTTC	CASSRGEWPNYGYTF
-	-	TRBV2	TRBJ2-1	TGTGCCAGCATTCCTAGCCCCCAGTCCCTTAACAATGAGCAGTTCTTC	CASIPSPQSLNNEQFF
-	-	TRBV15	TRBJ2-6	TGTGCCACCAGCAGGATTTCTGGGGCCAACGTCCTGACTTTC	CATSRISGANVLTF
TRBD2	-	TRBV29-1	TRBJ2-2	TGCAGCGTGGCGGGGGCCGGGGAGCTGTTTTTT	CSVAGAGELFF
TRBD1	-	TRBV19	TRBJ1-5	TGTGCCGGATCGGACAGGAGGGATCAGCCCCAGCATTTT	CAGSDRRDQPQHF
TRBD1	-	TRBV2	TRBJ1-6	TGTGCCAGCAGCGAACGGACAGGGCGTTCACCCCTCCACTTT	CASSERTGRSPLHF
TRBD2	-	TRBV19	TRBJ2-3	TGTGCCAGTAGGATCCTAGGAGGCCTGGGAGGGCCGTATTTT	CASRILGGLGGPYF
-	-	TRBV27	TRBJ1-5	TGTGCCAGCCGGGGGGGGGTCGGCCAGCCCCAGCATTTT	CASRGGVGQPQHF
TRBD2	-	TRBV7-3	TRBJ2-3	TGTGCCAGCAGCTTACGGACTAGCCCAGATACGCAGTATTTT	CASSLRTSPDTQYF
-	-	TRBV28	TRBJ1-5	TGTGCCATACGAACTGGCCCCTCGGGGCCCCAGCATTTT	CAIRTGPSGPQHF
TRBD1	-	TRBV4-3	TRBJ1-4	TGCGCCAGCAGCTCGGGACAGGGACCCATTACTAATGAAAAACTGTTTTTT	CASSSGQGPITNEKLFF
-	few	TRBV19	TRBJ2-2	TGTGCCAGTAGTTGGGGGGCGGGGACCGACACCGGGGAGCTGTTTTTT	CASSWGAGTDTGELFF
-	-	TRBV6-5	TRBJ1-1	TGTGCCAGCAGTCGAGACTCGCTTCAGAACACTGAAGCTTTCTTT	CASSRDSLQNTEAFF
-	-	TRBV6-6	TRBJ1-6	TGTGCCAGCAGTTACGGGGGGGTCGTGAATTCACCCCTCCACTTT	CASSYGGVVNSPLHF
-	-	TRBV20-1	TRBJ1-2	TGCAGTGCTTCGGACCCCTATGGCTACACCTTC	CSASDPYGYTF
-	few	TRBV7-2	TRBJ1-2	TGTGCCAGCAGCTTCGTTTACTATGGCTACACCTTC	CASSFVYYGYTF
TRBD2	few	TRBV2	TRBJ2-1	TGTGCCAGCAGTGATCCACTAGGGCGGGAGAACTACAATGAGCAGTTCTTC	CASSDPLGRENYNEQFF
TRBD2	-	TRBV4-2	TRBJ2-3	TGTGCCAGCAGCCAAGATAGCCTAGCGGGGGGGCGGGTGGATACGCAGTATTTT	CASSQDSLAGGRVDTQYF
-	few	TRBV7-8	TRBJ1-3	TGTGCCAGCAGCTTAATAAGGGGGGATGGAAACACCATATATTTT	CASSLIRGDGNTIYF
-	-	TRBV4-1	TRBJ1-2	TGCGCCAGCAGCCAAACTCGGGACATTAACCTCTATGGCTACACCTTC	CASSQTRDINLYGYTF
TRBD1	-	TRBV18	TRBJ2-6	TGTGCCAGTGGACAGGGTGTAACAACTGGGGCCAACGTCCTGACTTTC	CASGQGVTTGANVLTF
-	-	TRBV11-2	TRBJ1-2	TGTGCCAGCAGCCCGCGGACGAACTATGGCTACACCTTC	CASSPRTNYGYTF
-	-	TRBV19	TRBJ2-1	TGTGCCAGTAGTTTCTACTACAATGAGCAGTTCTTC	CASSFYYNEQFF
-	once	TRBV5-4	TRBJ1-2	TGTGCCACACAAAGGGGGACACCATCGGGTAGTCGCTACACCTTC	CATQRGTPSGSRYTF
TRBD1	-	TRBV9	TRBJ2-2	TGTGCCAGCAGCCCACAGGGGCCGCCGAACACCGGGGAGCTGTTTTTT	CASSPQGPPNTGELFF
-	-	TRBV19	TRBJ2-5	TGTGCCAGTAGCCTCCTCGGGGCGGGAGAGACCCAGTACTTC	CASSLLGAGETQYF
TRBD1	-	TRBV6-2/TRBV6-3	TRBJ2-5	TGTGCCAGCAGTTACCAAGCGACAGGGCAAGAGACCCAGTACTTC	CASSYQATGQETQYF
TRBD1	once	TRBV28	TRBJ2-7	TGTGCCACCATGGGACAGGGGAAGTACGAGCAGTACTTC	CATMGQGKYEQYF
-	-	TRBV19	TRBJ2-6	TGTGCCAGTACGACCACTGGGGCCAACGTCCTGACTTTC	CASTTTGANVLTF
-	-	TRBV6-5	TRBJ1-2	TGTGCCAGCAGGCCCCCCGGCGATGGCTACACCTTC	CASRPPGDGYTF
TRBD1	-	TRBV7-9	TRBJ1-1	TGTGCCAGCAGCCCTACAGGGGGCCGACGGGGGGCCACTGAAGCTTTCTTT	CASSPTGGRRGATEAFF
-	-	TRBV27	TRBJ1-2	TGTGCCAGCAGTCCACTCGGGACCGCGTCCCCCGGACGCACCTTC	CASSPLGTASPGRTF
-	-	TRBV24-1	TRBJ2-1	TGTGCCACCAGTGTAGGTAATGAGCAGTTCTTC	CATSVGNEQFF
TRBD2	-	TRBV7-3	TRBJ2-3	TGTGCCAGCAGCCCCCGGGGGGGCCTTACAGATACGCAGTATTTT	CASSPRGGLTDTQYF
-	-	TRBV11-1	TRBJ1-2	TGTGCCAGCAGCTCGGGACGGCCTAGCTATGGCTACACCTTC	CASSSGRPSYGYTF
-	-	TRBV9	TRBJ1-6	TGTGCCAGCAGCTCTGCCGGGACAACAAATTCACCCCTCCACTTT	CASSSAGTTNSPLHF
-	-	TRBV27	TRBJ1-2	TGTGCCAGCAAGCCAACAGGGTCCCATGGCTACACCTTC	CASKPTGSHGYTF
TRBD2	once	TRBV4-1	TRBJ2-7	TGCGCCAGCAGCCAAACAGCGGGGGGTTCCTACGAGCAGTACTTC	CASSQTAGGSYEQYF
-	-	TRBV3-1/TRBV3-2	TRBJ1-4	TGTGCCAGCAGCCATCTGTGGGGAGAAAAACTGTTTTTT	CASSHLWGEKLFF
-	-	TRBV19	TRBJ1-4	TGTGCCAGTACTAGGAGGGGGATGGATGAAAAACTGTTTTTT	CASTRRGMDEKLFF
-	-	TRBV9	TRBJ2-1	TGTGCCAGCGGGTTTACCTCGGCGGCAGTAGAGCAGTTCTTC	CASGFTSAAVEQFF
-	few	TRBV4-1	TRBJ1-6	TGCGCCAGCAGCCAAGTGTTGACCCAGGGGACCCACGATTCACCCCTCCACTTT	CASSQVLTQGTHDSPLHF
-	-	TRBV28	TRBJ1-4	TGTGCCAGCAGCGCTGAGTTTAGACAGGTATTTTTT	CASSAEFRQVFF
-	-	TRBV9	TRBJ1-3	TGTGCCAGCAGCGTAGGGGGGACTGTAAACACCATATATTTT	CASSVGGTVNTIYF
-	-	TRBV7-9	TRBJ2-3	TGTGCCAGCAGCTTATCAAGGGGGGCCGGGGACACAGATACGCAGTATTTT	CASSLSRGAGDTDTQYF
-	-	TRBV7-2	TRBJ2-7	TGTGCCAGCAGCCCTACAGGGCGGGCTGGGTTCCACTTC	CASSPTGRAGFHF
-	-	TRBV6-6	TRBJ2-7	TGTGCCAGCAGTCCCGGGGTCCAGAGGGGTGACTACGAGCAGTACTTC	CASSPGVQRGDYEQYF
TRBD2	-	TRBV27	TRBJ2-5	TGTGCCAGCAGCCGACTAGCGGGGGGTCGGGAGACCCAGTACTTC	CASSRLAGGRETQYF
TRBD1	-	TRBV4-3	TRBJ1-2	TGCGCCAGCAGCCCGACAGGGTTCGGTGGCTACACCTTC	CASSPTGFGGYTF
-	-	TRBV6-2/TRBV6-3	TRBJ1-1	TGTGCCAGCAGCCGACAGGCCTTGGGCACTGAAGCTTTCTTT	CASSRQALGTEAFF
-	-	TRBV25-1	TRBJ1-2	TGTGCCAGCAGTGCCGAGACAGGTCCGCTAGGCTATGGCTACACCTTC	CASSAETGPLGYGYTF